This record looks at one T cell receptor beta chain sequence and its context. Its target antigen remains unknown. Base quality data are lacking; no much larger clone is found one base away. According to the germline V gene, CDR1 reads MGHRA and CDR2 reads YSYEKL. Including cysteine and phenylalanine, the CDR3 has 16 amino acids. The retained sequence is limited to the CDR3, 48 bases, with the frame set at the first base. Trimming takes 1 base from V and 6 bases from J, and the germline ends sit 16 bases apart. CD3+ T cells were initially rested overnight at approximately 2.5 million cells/mL in RPMI 1640 lacking fetal bovine serum. Following the manufacturer's instructions, MACS immunomagnetic beads were used to pull CD3+ T cells out of the PBMCs. This sample was taken from a study of T cell repertoires and leukemia-associated antigens (dated by TCRdb to the late 2010s). With regard to the full study: Each sample yielded about 5.1 to 7 million read pairs and about 3.3 to 5.0 million effective reads, roughly 16 million effective reads overall. The study aimed to identify which antigen a TCR Vbeta21 clone previously found in CML patients recognizes, using in vitro peptide stimulation of healthy T cells. Summary of the overall study and its limitations: Direct testing of the expanded clones' antigen specificity and function was not done, and further investigation was required. The four groups showed no significant differences in numbers of Vbeta genes (about 60), Jbeta genes (around 15), VDJ rearrangements, or unique CDR3s.

Total RNA was extracted from the cultured T cells using TRIzol reagent. 5' rapid amplification of cDNA ends (5'RACE) was used to amplify TCRbeta libraries from RNA. Before sequencing, Qubit, an Agilent instrument, and quantitative PCR were used to check library concentration and integrity. A commercial service provider sequenced the qualified libraries on Illumina HiSeq or MiSeq. Under the source paper's analysis protocol: MiXCR version 1.8.2 was used to identify TCR sequences in each sample. For a clone to be considered qualified, a CDR3 longer than four amino acids, an in-frame nucleotide length, and the absence of a stop codon were required. A read counted as effective if the read contained the complete CDR3 structure. RT-PCR with 24 Vbeta primers, GeneScan spectratyping, and Sanger sequencing were used to validate expanded clones. TCRdb took the public reads, trimmed them with fastp at Q25, ran MiXCR for clone calling and kept in-frame beta chains. Entries that share a CDR3 protein sequence are merged under the most common genes and DNA. These V and J calls rely on TCRdb rather than the paper's analysis. This sample lists 10,000 to 12,000 distinct CDR3 sequences; approximately 42% were detected once. The top ten constitute around a quarter of the sample.

Specimen: CD3+ T cells sorted from blood and cultured. The rearranged segments are TRBV4-1 and TRBJ2-1; the D gene is possibly TRBD1 or TRBD2, each agreeing over 5 bases. The receptor comes from a female donor in good health. The CDR3 amino acid sequence is: CASSQVGGSKGNEQFF. The DNA reads TGCGCCAGCAGCCAAGTTGGGGGATCTAAAGGCAATGAGCAGTTCTTC.